Described below is a single T cell receptor (beta chain) sequence and its context. Its target antigen remains unknown. No base quality information exists; no much larger clone differs at one position. Germline trimming amounts to 6 bases on V and 7 bases on J, with 9 as the count of junction bases outside the gene matches. There are 15 amino acids in the CDR3, from cysteine to phenylalanine inclusive. Only the CDR3 DNA is retained, 45 bases long and in frame from the first base. For CDR1 and CDR2, the germline V gene (reference sequence) lists SEHNR and FQNEAQ. This entry belongs to a study of T cells after yellow fever vaccination (dated by TCRdb to about 2019). Regarding the complete study: Libraries from fractions with low cell numbers were prepared with the SMART-Seq v4 Ultra Low Input RNA kit. Bulk TCR alpha and beta repertoires were sequenced longitudinally to track T-cell clones before and after primary and booster YFV17D yellow fever vaccination. Two healthy male donors made up the cohort, one aged 18 to 29 years and the other aged 30 to 40 years. Blood was collected at multiple timepoints before and after primary and secondary immunization, and bulk PBMC replicates and cell subsets were isolated.

What this sample's treatment or condition label stands for: live attenuated yellow fever vaccine strain. Two biological replicates of bulk PBMCs were collected at each blood-draw timepoint. PBMCs were isolated from peripheral blood using a standard Ficoll-Paque protocol. RNA was extracted with TriZol from bulk PBMCs, CD4 and CD8 fractions, and dextramer-positive and dextramer-negative fractions. Overall study results and their limits: A small fraction of clonotypes appeared in both the CD4 and CD8 compartments, likely as a result of convergent recombination. FACS-sorted repertoires could contain abundant contaminating clonotypes from the bulk population, so computational filtering was required. After the booster, most clones that had expanded after primary vaccination were detected again (about 97% of CD4 and around nine tenths of CD8), suggesting broad maintenance of memory. Only a couple of donors were included in the study, so the extent to which the findings can be generalized is limited. The secondary T-cell response was weaker than the primary response but faster, peaking on day 5 instead of day 15.

TCR cDNA was made using 5'RACE template switching, a step that added a universal primer site and unique molecular identifiers. Priming of cDNA synthesis was performed from both the TCR alpha and TCR beta constant segments. Library amplification used two PCR steps, and the second PCR step added sample barcodes and sequencing adapters. Sequencing of libraries was performed on Illumina HiSeq 2500 (2x100 bp) or NovaSeq (2x150 bp). Per the source publication's procedure: MIGEC handled demultiplexing of reads and collapsing into UMI consensus sequences, while MiXCR performed V(D)J alignment. Using edgeR on replicate PBMC samples, clonotypes were called vaccine-responding if FDR was below 0.01 and the log2 fold change was above 5 up to day 15. Bulk clonotypes were assigned CD4 or CD8 identity according to which sequenced CD4 or CD8 repertoire held them at higher abundance. The public reads were quality trimmed at Q25 with fastp and then assembled into clones with MiXCR by TCRdb, keeping productive beta chains. All rows with the same CDR3 protein become a single entry with the most common DNA and genes. The V and J calls and clone size are TCRdb's, not the authors'. Across this sample there are some 400,000 distinct CDR3 sequences, with 6% to 8% seen only once. Of the sample, approximately 15% falls within the top ten clones.

The receptor was derived from a man in his thirties or forties who received the YFV17D yellow fever vaccine. Recombination connected TRBV7-9 to TRBJ2-1, with 10 bases aligning to TRBD1. This material consisted of PBMCs, taken 5 days after the yellow fever booster vaccination. The CDR3 reads as follows: CASRNRDRGQNEQFF. Read as DNA, the sequence is TGTGCCAGCAGAAACCGGGACAGGGGTCAAAATGAGCAGTTCTTC.